A single sample is the source of the 27 T cell receptor beta chains below, sequenced in a study of blood T cell repertoires in COVID-19. This table comes from immunoSEQ multiplex PCR, and its TCRdb copy is limited to in-frame clones, with some not included. The data show 60,000 to 70,000 clones, with roughly 85% seen just once and 1.4% to 1.5% held by the top ten. The sample comprised peripheral blood. The receptors were gathered from a woman aged 55-69 years with acute or convalescent COVID-19.

The chain carries TRBV19 and TRBJ2-2, with TRBD1 matching over 8 bases. CDR3 length: 14 amino acids. Germline loops: CDR1 LNHDA, CDR2 SQIVND (reference sequence). Losses at the gene ends were 7 bases for V and 1 base for J; bases not matched to a gene: 2. This CDR3 is CASTDRGNTGELFF. The CDR3 DNA sequence: TGTGCCAGTACTGACAGGGGGAACACCGGGGAGCTGTTTTTT.

The V call is TRBV15, the J call TRBJ2-1; a weak D match, TRBD1 (7 bases). The germline V gene has CDR1 LNHNV and CDR2 YYDKDF (reference sequence). The CDR3 length is 14 residues. V was shortened by 1 base and J by 6 bases, with 10 bases between the two germline ends. This CDR3 is CATSRGRDSNEQFF. In DNA, the CDR3 is TGTGCCACCAGCAGAGGGCGGGACAGCAATGAGCAGTTCTTC.

The chain employs TRBV10-3 and TRBJ2-3, with TRBD2 identical over 13 bases. This CDR3 is 15 amino acids long. Germline V gives CDR1 ENHRY, CDR2 SYGVKD. Trimming took 4 bases from V and 6 from J; bases not matched to a gene: 4. Written as DNA, the CDR3 is TGTGCCATCAGTGGACTAGCGGGAGGAGGGGATACGCAGTATTTT. Translating it yields CAISGLAGGGDTQYF.

The chain combines TRBV4-2 with TRBJ2-1, with 7 bases identical to TRBD2. Germline V gene data show CDR1 as LGHNA and CDR2 as YNFKEQ. There are 18 residues in the CDR3. V lost 1 base, J lost 8 bases, and 17 bases stayed unmatched. CDR3 region: CASSQVGLGGGSGHEQFF. The CDR3 bases are TGTGCCAGCAGCCAAGTTGGGTTAGGAGGCGGGAGCGGGCATGAGCAGTTCTTC.

V is TRBV5-1 and J is TRBJ1-1, with unresolved D. Deletions cut 3 bases from V and 1 base from J, with 13 bases between. The CDR3 runs to 15 residues. The germline gives CDR1 SGHRS, CDR2 YFSETQ. CDR3 in amino acids: CASSSETRQNTEAFF. The CDR3 nucleotides read TGCGCCAGCAGCTCCGAAACAAGACAGAACACTGAAGCTTTCTTT. Filled out from reference TRBV5-1 and TRBJ1-1, the complete variable domain reads KAGVTQTPRYLIKTRGQQVTLSCSPISGHRSVSWYQQTPGQGLQFLFEYFSETQRNKGNFPGRFSGRQFSNSRSEMNVSTLELGDSALYLCASSSETRQNTEAFFGQGTRLTVV.

This clone was seen more than once but under ten times. This chain links TRBV4-1 with TRBJ1-3; D ambiguous. The V gene's germline CDR1 is MGHRA and CDR2 YSYEKL. V lost 1 base and J 0 bases, leaving 4 bases between the germline ends. The CDR3 has 14 residues. As DNA, the CDR3 is TGCGCCAGCAGCCAAGCGGGCTCTGGAAACACCATATATTTT. Amino acids: CASSQAGSGNTIYF.

Details on this clone: A read error may produce the germline difference seen at one junction end. The rearrangement links TRBV28 to TRBJ2-7, with a weak D call TRBD1 (6 bases). The V gene's germline CDR1 is MDHEN and CDR2 SYDVKM. The CDR3 length is 12 residues. The CDR3 spells CVTGEGSYEQYF. The CDR3 DNA follows: TGCGTGACAGGTGAAGGATCCTACGAGCAGTACTTC. Using reference TRBV28 and TRBJ2-7 for the parts outside the CDR3, the full variable domain is DVKVTQSSRYLVKRTGEKVFLECVQDMDHENMFWYRQDPGLGLRLIYFSYDVKMKEKGDIPEGYSVSREKKERFSLILESASTNQTSMYLCVTGEGSYEQYFGPGTRLTVT.

The chain combines TRBV2 with TRBJ2-1, with 9 positions matching TRBD2. The CDR3 is made up of 15 amino acids. The V gene end was trimmed by 1 base and the J gene end by 9 bases; junction bases not matched to a gene: 7. Germline CDR1 SNHLY, CDR2 FYNNEI. The CDR3 is CASSEDLAGNSEQFF. DNA of the CDR3: TGTGCCAGCAGTGAAGACCTAGCGGGAAATTCTGAGCAGTTCTTC. The whole variable domain, filled in from reference TRBV2 and TRBJ2-1, reads EPEVTQTPSHQVTQMGQEVILRCVPISNHLYFYWYRQILGQKVEFLVSFYNNEISEKSEIFDDQFSVERPDGSNFTLKIRSTKLEDSAMYFCASSEDLAGNSEQFFGPGTRLTVL.

V usage is TRBV5-1 and J usage is TRBJ1-4; D not resolved. The germline V and J ends were trimmed by 0 bases and 3 bases, with 6 bases remaining between them. Germline CDR1 reads SGHRS; CDR2 reads YFSETQ. CDR3 length: 14 amino acids. CDR3 bases: TGCGCCAGCAGCTTGGACAAACCTAATGAAAAACTGTTTTTT. Translation gives CASSLDKPNEKLFF.

V is TRBV7-9 and J is TRBJ1-1; D gene ambiguous. The germline CDR1 and CDR2 sequences are SEHNR and FQNEAQ (reference sequence). CDR3 length: 13 residues. The germline V and J ends were trimmed by 1 base and 6 bases, with 9 bases remaining between them. CDR3 region: CASSLEGGAEAFF. CDR3 DNA: TGTGCCAGCAGCTTAGAAGGAGGCGCTGAAGCTTTCTTT.

This clone was found a few times. The chain employs TRBV7-8 and TRBJ1-6; D might be TRBD1 (6 bases). CDR3 length: 15 amino acids. With 5 bases removed from V and 5 bases from J, the gap between germline ends came to 13 bases. Germline CDR1 and CDR2: SGHVS and FQNEAQ. The CDR3 bases are TGTGCCAGCAGCGTAAACAGGGCAGATAATTCACCCCTCCACTTT. Encoded protein: CASSVNRADNSPLHF.

The chain uses TRBV9 and TRBJ2-3; no clear D. The CDR3 has 15 residues. V lost 0 bases to trimming and J lost 3 bases, with 11 bases between them. CDR1 and CDR2 (germline): SGDLS, YYNGEE. CDR3 nucleotides: TGTGCCAGCAGCGTAGAGACTTATCTAACAGATACGCAGTATTTT. This encodes CASSVETYLTDTQYF. Filled out from reference TRBV9 and TRBJ2-3, the complete variable domain reads DSGVTQTPKHLITATGQRVTLRCSPRSGDLSVYWYQQSLDQGLQFLIQYYNGEERAKGNILERFSAQQFPDLHSELNLSSLELGDSALYFCASSVETYLTDTQYFGPGTRLTVL.

This clone appeared once. The chain has TRBV28 and TRBJ2-4; a weak D match, TRBD2 (6 bases). Germline loops: CDR1 MDHEN, CDR2 SYDVKM. The CDR3 runs to 15 residues. Between the trimmed V and J ends, which lost 0 bases and 3 bases, there was a span of 9 bases. For the CDR3, the DNA is TGTGCCAGCAGTTTATGGGGGGGTGGCAAAAACATTCAGTACTTC. It is translated as CASSLWGGGKNIQYF.

The chain recombines TRBV5-1 with TRBJ1-2; the match to TRBD1 covers 9 bases. Unmatched junction bases numbered 7, after V lost 4 bases and J lost 0 bases. Germline CDR1 reads SGHRS; CDR2 reads YFSETQ. CDR3 length: 16 residues. This CDR3 is CASSPRGDRANYGYTF. DNA of the CDR3: TGCGCCAGCAGCCCACGAGGGGACAGGGCTAACTATGGCTACACCTTC.

In nucleotides, the CDR3 is TGCAGCGTTGAATTCCGAACGGGTGCTGGCTACACCTTC. It yields the protein CSVEFRTGAGYTF. This sequence joins TRBV29-1 and TRBJ1-2, with D unclear. This CDR3 spans 13 amino acids. Trimming removed 2 bases at V and 7 bases at J, with 14 bases between. Germline lookup yields CDR1 SQVTM and CDR2 ANQGSEA.

The rearrangement uses TRBV11-2 and TRBJ1-6, with D perhaps matching TRBD1 (5 bases). This CDR3 contains 16 residues. V dropped 2 bases and J dropped 6 bases, with 14 bases sitting between them. Germline-derived CDR1 and CDR2 are SGHAT and FQNNGV. The CDR3 here is CASSLQTVVLNSPLHF. The DNA of the CDR3 is TGTGCCAGCAGCTTACAGACAGTCGTACTTAATTCACCCCTCCACTTT.

This chain links TRBV12-3 or TRBV12-4 with TRBJ1-2, with a tentative D call TRBD1 (6 bases). The V end lost 4 bases, the J end lost 7 bases, and 10 bases lay between the germline ends. CDR3 length: 12 amino acids. The CDR3 protein is CASSSQGFGYTF. Here the CDR3 DNA reads TGTGCCAGCAGTTCACAGGGATTTGGCTACACCTTC.

This clone came up a few times. The chain recombines TRBV19 with TRBJ1-1; 7 bases map to TRBD1. The CDR3 totals 16 residues. Germline V CDR1 and CDR2: LNHDA, SQIVND (reference sequence). The J segment lost 3 bases and the V segment lost 5 bases, leaving 12 bases of the junction unmatched. The CDR3 DNA sequence: TGTGCCAGTAGTCTCCGGACAGGTGCGGGCTACACTGAAGCTTTCTTT. It yields the protein CASSLRTGAGYTEAFF.

The chain carries TRBV5-1 and TRBJ1-1; D perhaps matches TRBD1 (5 bases). Germline V gene sequence: CDR1 SGHRS, CDR2 YFSETQ. The length of the CDR3 is 14 residues. The V gene lost 4 bases and the J gene lost 1 base, with 11 bases spanning the gap. The CDR3 protein is CASSPTQGNTEAFF. Here the CDR3 DNA reads TGCGCCAGCAGCCCAACTCAGGGGAACACTGAAGCTTTCTTT.

This rearrangement joins TRBV30 to TRBJ1-2; a possible D gene is TRBD1 (5 bases). With 0 bases removed from V and 7 bases from J, the gap between germline ends came to 12 bases. This CDR3 contains 13 residues. Germline V gene sequence: CDR1 GTSNPN, CDR2 SVGIG (reference sequence). CDR3: CAWSVRPGSGYTF. For the CDR3, the DNA is TGTGCCTGGAGTGTACGGCCAGGGTCTGGCTACACCTTC.

The chain combines TRBV28 with TRBJ1-1; 7 positions match TRBD1. Germline V CDR1 and CDR2: MDHEN, SYDVKM. After removal of 5 bases from V and 1 base from J, the junction contained 4 bases not matched to a gene. The CDR3 consists of 14 residues. CDR3 bases: TGTGCCAGCAGTGTAAGACAGGGGAACACTGAAGCTTTCTTT. Amino acid sequence: CASSVRQGNTEAFF.

The CDR3 DNA sequence: TGTGCCAGCAGCCCTGGTGTTAGCGTCTCTGGAAACACCATATATTTT. Its protein product is CASSPGVSVSGNTIYF. The chain links TRBV3-1 (or the pseudogene TRBV3-2) to TRBJ1-3; D remains unclear. Germline CDR1 LGHDT, CDR2 YNNKEL (reference sequence). The CDR3 sequence is 16 residues long. V was cut by 4 bases and J by 0 bases, with 13 bases left in between.

The J gene is TRBJ2-1, the V gene TRBV19; 16 nucleotides align to TRBD2. With V trimmed by 4 bases and J by 15 bases, 9 bases remained unmatched. The CDR3 contains 15 residues. The V gene's germline CDR1 is LNHDA and CDR2 SQIVND (reference sequence). In DNA form, the CDR3 reads TGTGCCAGTAGTACATCCGGGACTAGCGGGAGGGCTCGGTTCTTC. Translation gives CASSTSGTSGRARFF.

The genes are TRBV7-2 and TRBJ2-2, with 15 bases identical to TRBD2. Trimming removed 5 bases from V and 7 bases from J; junction bases left unmatched: 11. Looked up from germline, CDR1 is SGHTA and CDR2 is FQGNSA. The CDR3 totals 18 residues. CDR3 sequence (DNA): TGTGCCAGCAGCGCAGCCGGGACTAGCGGGGGGTTTGGCGGGGAGCTGTTTTTT. This codes for CASSAAGTSGGFGGELFF.

This chain uses TRBV6-5 with TRBJ1-2; 7 positions agree with TRBD1. Germline trimming cut 6 bases from V and 7 bases from J; bases unmatched to any gene: 11. Germline V gives CDR1 MNHEY, CDR2 SVGAGI. CDR3 length equals 14 residues. CDR3 DNA: TGTGCCAGCAGATCCGACAGGGTACGCGGTGGCTACACCTTC. Translation: CASRSDRVRGGYTF.

This clone was counted between two and nine times. The chain is built from TRBV5-1 and TRBJ2-1; the D gene is possibly TRBD2 (7 bases). Trimming pared 3 bases from V and 1 base from J, leaving 23 bases between. Germline loops: CDR1 SGHRS, CDR2 YFSETQ. There are 19 residues in the CDR3. Here the CDR3 DNA reads TGCGCCAGCAGCTCCCCCGCGCCGCGCGGGGGCCTTTCCTACAATGAGCAGTTCTTC. It yields the protein CASSSPAPRGGLSYNEQFF.

The gene calls are TRBV19 and TRBJ2-7; 8 bases fit TRBD1. This CDR3 spans 16 amino acids. Germline-derived CDR1 and CDR2 are LNHDA and SQIVND (reference sequence). Trimming removed 0 bases from V and 4 bases from J; junction bases left unmatched: 8. Written as DNA, the CDR3 is TGTGCCAGTAGTATAGAGTGGACAGGGCAGTTTTACGAGCAGTACTTC. This gives the protein CASSIEWTGQFYEQYF.